The 14 T cell receptor beta chains below were found in one sample sequenced in a study of T-cell memory formation after mild COVID-19. TCRdb redid the calling of the 5' RACE reads with MiXCR, one entry per CDR3 protein. The table records 350,000 to 450,000 distinct CDR3 sequences, 20% to 30% of them present only once. The specimen sequenced was PBMCs or a T cell subset sorted from them (not recorded which). These receptors all come from an adult woman who had mild COVID-19 (a few samples of this study predate the infection). Cell type and time point are not known.

The chain combines TRBV7-2 with TRBJ2-6; D gene unclear. Germline V lookup: CDR1 SGHTA, CDR2 FQGNSA. The ends were cut back, 5 bases at V and 0 bases at J, with 8 bases in the middle. The CDR3 runs 15 residues. The CDR3 nucleotides read TGTGCCAGCAGCCCCTCGAGCTCTGGGGCCAACGTCCTGACTTTC. Protein sequence: CASSPSSSGANVLTF.

The V gene is TRBV19, the J gene TRBJ2-7; 7 bases align to TRBD1. Per germline, CDR1 LNHDA and CDR2 SQIVND (reference sequence). The CDR3 totals 16 residues. Germline trimming cut 0 bases from V and 3 bases from J; bases unmatched to any gene: 8. CDR3 protein: CASSIESTGAVYEQYF. The CDR3, as DNA: TGTGCCAGTAGTATAGAATCTACAGGGGCGGTCTACGAGCAGTACTTC.

The chain joins TRBV7-9 to TRBJ1-2; possible D gene TRBD1, 6 bases. The CDR3 has 13 amino acids. Germline V gene sequence: CDR1 SEHNR, CDR2 FQNEAQ (reference sequence). V lost 1 base and J lost 5, with 8 bases in between. CDR3 sequence (DNA): TGTGCCAGCAGCTTAGACAGGGAGTATGGCTACACCTTC. It yields the protein CASSLDREYGYTF.

This clonotype was counted between two and nine times. This chain links TRBV18 with TRBJ2-3; 12 bases line up with TRBD2. CDR1 is KGHSH, CDR2 LQKENI, per germline. CDR3 length: 17 residues. V trimming: 3 bases; J trimming: 3 bases; junction bases outside the gene matches: 7. The CDR3 loop reads CASSPPTSGRRTDTQYF. The CDR3 nucleotides are TGTGCCAGCTCACCCCCCACTAGCGGGAGGAGAACAGATACGCAGTATTTT.

The table lists this clonotype with a few counts. This chain connects TRBV20-1 to TRBJ2-7; the D gene is possibly TRBD2 (7 bases). Germline CDR1 reads DFQATT; CDR2 reads SNEGSKA (reference sequence). CDR3 length equals 14 residues. Trimming removed 3 bases at V and 4 bases at J, with 16 bases between. The DNA for the CDR3 is TGCAGTGCTAGTCCCCGGGGGGCCGGGTACGAGCAGTACTTC. This encodes CSASPRGAGYEQYF.

This clonotype was found many times. This chain links TRBV7-9 with TRBJ2-7, with 8 bases identical to TRBD1. V gave up 5 bases and J gave up 4 bases; unmatched junction bases: 10. The CDR3 contains 15 residues. Germline V lookup: CDR1 SEHNR, CDR2 FQNEAQ (reference sequence). CDR3 coding DNA: TGTGCCAGCAGCCCTACTGACAGGGGTCCTTACGAGCAGTACTTC. Its translation: CASSPTDRGPYEQYF.

The chain recombines TRBV12-3 or TRBV12-4 with TRBJ2-7; TRBD1 or TRBD2 may be the D gene (5 bases each). The CDR3 covers 16 residues. The V and J ends lost 3 bases and 1 base respectively, with 16 bases between them. CDR3 nucleotide sequence: TGTGCCAGCAGTTTCTTAGCTGGGGGTACTTCCTACGAGCAGTACTTC. Protein sequence: CASSFLAGGTSYEQYF.

The genes are TRBV28 and TRBJ2-3; D is uncertain. Germline V CDR1 and CDR2: MDHEN, SYDVKM. This CDR3 has 15 residues. Trimming cost V 6 bases and J 3 bases, with 16 bases left between them. The CDR3: CASRNPAYYTDTQYF. As DNA, the CDR3 is TGTGCCAGCAGGAACCCTGCGTACTATACAGATACGCAGTATTTT.

The chain is built from TRBV27 and TRBJ1-6, with D maybe TRBD1 (5 bases). Trimming stripped 5 bases from V and 9 bases from J, with 23 bases between. CDR1 and CDR2 (germline): MNHEY, SMNVEV (reference sequence). CDR3 length equals 17 residues. The DNA of the CDR3 is TGTGCCAGCAGTCCGTCCCTCGCGGGGGTATACCGTTCACCCCTCCACTTT. Its protein is CASSPSLAGVYRSPLHF.

The V gene is TRBV6-6, the J gene TRBJ2-7; 8 nucleotides agree with TRBD1. J gave up 6 bases and V 2 bases, and 3 bases lay outside the gene matches. This CDR3 is built from 13 residues. Germline CDR1 reads MNHNY; CDR2 reads SVGAGI (reference sequence). CDR3 loop: CASSYDTGGEQYF. CDR3 bases: TGTGCCAGCAGTTACGATACAGGGGGCGAGCAGTACTTC.

The chain recombines TRBV12-3 or TRBV12-4 with TRBJ1-1; the D gene is possibly TRBD1 (5 bases). Trimming took 8 bases from V and 6 from J, leaving 19 bases between them. This CDR3 comprises 14 residues. In DNA form, the CDR3 reads TGTGCCAGCGGGACGGAGTCAGCGATCGCTGAAGCTTTCTTT. It codes for CASGTESAIAEAFF.

The chain has TRBV3-1 and TRBJ2-7; perhaps TRBD2 as D (6 bases). This CDR3 is built from 16 residues. The germline CDR1 and CDR2 sequences are LGHDT and YNNKEL (reference sequence). Deletions cut 4 bases from V and 5 bases from J, with 21 bases between. DNA for the CDR3: TGTGCCAGCAGCCCCTCTAGTGCCCCGTGGGAGGACGAGCAGTACTTC. This encodes CASSPSSAPWEDEQYF.

The chain carries TRBV12-3 or TRBV12-4 and TRBJ2-1; no firm D call. The CDR3 length is 13 residues. Trimming left V 10 bases short and J 4 bases short, with 14 bases between. CDR3 amino acids: CANGLGPYNEQFF. CDR3 DNA: TGTGCCAACGGCCTCGGGCCATACAATGAGCAGTTCTTC.

This clonotype has more than one count but fewer than ten. V usage is TRBV2 and J usage is TRBJ2-1; D assignment may be TRBD1 or TRBD2 (5 bases each). V gave up 4 bases and J gave up 7 bases, with 11 bases separating them. Germline V gene lookup returns CDR1 SNHLY and CDR2 FYNNEI. CDR3 size: 13 residues. CDR3 region: CASSGGILNEQFF. In DNA, the CDR3 is TGTGCCAGCAGTGGGGGGATTTTGAATGAGCAGTTCTTC.